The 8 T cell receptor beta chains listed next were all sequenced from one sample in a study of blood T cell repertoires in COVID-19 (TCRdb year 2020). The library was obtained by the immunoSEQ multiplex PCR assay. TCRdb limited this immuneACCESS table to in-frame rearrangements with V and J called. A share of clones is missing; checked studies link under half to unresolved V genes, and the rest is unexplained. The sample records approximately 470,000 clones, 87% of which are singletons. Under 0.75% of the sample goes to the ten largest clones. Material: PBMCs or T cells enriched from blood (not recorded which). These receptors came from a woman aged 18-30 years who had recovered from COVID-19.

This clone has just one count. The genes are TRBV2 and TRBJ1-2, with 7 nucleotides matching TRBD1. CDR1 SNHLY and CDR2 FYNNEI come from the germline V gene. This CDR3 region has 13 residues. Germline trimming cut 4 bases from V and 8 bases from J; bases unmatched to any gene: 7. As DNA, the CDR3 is TGTGCCAGCAGTGCCGAACAGGGGCCCGGCTACACCTTC. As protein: CASSAEQGPGYTF.

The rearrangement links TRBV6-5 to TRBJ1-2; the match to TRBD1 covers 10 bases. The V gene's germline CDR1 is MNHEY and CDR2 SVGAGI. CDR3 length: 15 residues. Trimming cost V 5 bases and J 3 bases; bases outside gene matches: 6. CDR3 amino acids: CASSPRQGAHYGYTF. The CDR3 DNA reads TGTGCCAGCAGTCCTCGACAGGGGGCTCACTATGGCTACACCTTC.

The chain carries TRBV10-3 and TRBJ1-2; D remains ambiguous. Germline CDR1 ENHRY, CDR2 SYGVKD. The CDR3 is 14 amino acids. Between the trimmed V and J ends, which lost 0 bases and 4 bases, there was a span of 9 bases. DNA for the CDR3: TGTGCCATCAGTGAGTCGTCAGGAACCTATGGCTACACCTTC. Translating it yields CAISESSGTYGYTF.

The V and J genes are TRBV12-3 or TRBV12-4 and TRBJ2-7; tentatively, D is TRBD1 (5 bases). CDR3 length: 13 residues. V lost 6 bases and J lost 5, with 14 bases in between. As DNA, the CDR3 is TGTGCCAGCAGACCAGGGCAGGGCCACGAGCAGTACTTC. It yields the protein CASRPGQGHEQYF.

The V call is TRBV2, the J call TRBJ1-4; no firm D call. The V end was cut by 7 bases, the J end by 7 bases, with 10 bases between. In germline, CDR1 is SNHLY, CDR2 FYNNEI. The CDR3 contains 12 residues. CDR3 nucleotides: TGTGCCAGCAAGGATAGAGGTGAAAAACTGTTTTTT. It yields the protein CASKDRGEKLFF.

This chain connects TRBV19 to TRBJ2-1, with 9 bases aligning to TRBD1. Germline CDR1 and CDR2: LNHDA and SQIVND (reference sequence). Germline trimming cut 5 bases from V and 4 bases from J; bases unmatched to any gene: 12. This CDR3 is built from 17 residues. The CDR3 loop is CASSLQGARGVYNEQFF. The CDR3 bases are TGTGCCAGTAGTCTACAGGGGGCTCGGGGGGTTTACAATGAGCAGTTCTTC.

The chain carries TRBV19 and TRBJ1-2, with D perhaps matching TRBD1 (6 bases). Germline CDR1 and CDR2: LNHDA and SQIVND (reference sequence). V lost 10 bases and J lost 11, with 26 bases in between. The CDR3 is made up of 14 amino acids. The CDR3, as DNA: TGTGCCACCAGACCGGTACAGGGTAGAGAGACTTACACCTTC. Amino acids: CATRPVQGRETYTF.

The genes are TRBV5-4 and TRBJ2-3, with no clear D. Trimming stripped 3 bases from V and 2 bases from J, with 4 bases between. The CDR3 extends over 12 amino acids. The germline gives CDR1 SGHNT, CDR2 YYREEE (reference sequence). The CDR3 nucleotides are TGTGCCAGCAGCTACTTCACAGATACGCAGTATTTT. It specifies CASSYFTDTQYF.